This is a list of T cell receptor beta chains from one sample in a study of T cells expressing NK-cell markers. TCRdb reprocessed the 5' RACE reads and keeps a single row for each CDR3 protein, giving no DNA. The table lists about 440,000 distinct CDR3 sequences, with less than 7.5% in the top ten. Sequences were obtained from blood T cells: a sorted CD56 or NKG2C T cell subset, CD4+ or CD8+ T cells, or bulk PBMC T cells (not recorded which). The receptors were gathered from a woman aged 18 to 75 in good health. CDR3s include the opening cysteine and the closing phenylalanine or tryptophan. Each record gives: V gene, J gene, CDR3 length, CDR3 protein.

V: TRBV2
J: TRBJ1-2
length: 13
CDR3: CASREDRSYGYTF

V: TRBV7-3
J: TRBJ1-1
length: 13
CDR3: CASSTTLNTEAFF

V: TRBV20-1
J: TRBJ2-3
length: 11
CDR3: CSEDGSVTQYF

V: TRBV5-1
J: TRBJ2-1
length: 15
CDR3: CASSLAQTVYNEQFF

V: TRBV11-2
J: TRBJ2-5
length: 14
CDR3: CASSSQGAQETQYF

V: TRBV20-1
J: TRBJ1-2
length: 13
CDR3: CSASYPSYYGYTF

V: TRBV12-3/TRBV12-4
J: TRBJ2-5
length: 17
CDR3: CASSQFGTSGGPETQYF

V: TRBV6-6
J: TRBJ2-1
length: 13
CDR3: CASSYGTINEQFF

V: TRBV20-1
J: TRBJ1-5
length: 13
CDR3: CSAEEYSNQPQHF

V: TRBV7-2
J: TRBJ2-5
length: 16
CDR3: CASSSAGTEYQETQYF

V: TRBV7-9
J: TRBJ2-7
length: 17
CDR3: CASSSRLAGGPSYEQYF

V: TRBV20-1
J: TRBJ1-2
length: 13
CDR3: CSARAAGGDGYTF

V: TRBV5-4
J: TRBJ1-2
length: 14
CDR3: CASSLEGSNYGYTF

V: TRBV19
J: TRBJ1-1
length: 13
CDR3: CASSTRTGTEAFF

V: TRBV6-5
J: TRBJ2-1
length: 15
CDR3: CASSYSKHSPTEQFF

V: TRBV12-3/TRBV12-4
J: TRBJ2-1
length: 15
CDR3: CASSLGQGGYHEQFF

V: TRBV6-1
J: TRBJ2-3
length: 14
CDR3: CASSPLRATDTQYF

V: TRBV13
J: TRBJ1-6
length: 17
CDR3: CASSLSGDYSYNSPLHF

V: TRBV2
J: TRBJ1-1
length: 13
CDR3: CASGRQRGTEAFF

V: TRBV3-1
J: TRBJ2-5
length: 18
CDR3: CASSPSLSRGPTGETQYF

V: TRBV4-1
J: TRBJ1-2
length: 15
CDR3: CASSYTDRDVYGYTF

V: TRBV11-2
J: TRBJ2-5
length: 16
CDR3: CASSLRSGLYQETQYF

V: TRBV29-1
J: TRBJ2-1
length: 13
CDR3: CSVGQGWDNEQFF

V: TRBV5-1
J: TRBJ2-3
length: 15
CDR3: CASSRDRGATDTQYF

V: TRBV6-2/TRBV6-3
J: TRBJ2-2
length: 15
CDR3: CASSFRRSNTGELFF

V: TRBV2
J: TRBJ1-1
length: 12
CDR3: CASIGLGTEAFF

V: TRBV5-1
J: TRBJ1-2
length: 12
CDR3: CASSRPSDGYTF

V: TRBV7-7
J: TRBJ2-3
length: 13
CDR3: CASSLSLAVTQYF

V: TRBV27
J: TRBJ2-7
length: 13
CDR3: CASSLGAPGGQYF

V: TRBV7-2
J: TRBJ1-3
length: 16
CDR3: CASSLWDTHSGNTIYF

V: TRBV12-3/TRBV12-4
J: TRBJ2-2
length: 14
CDR3: CASSFNRGTGELFF

V: TRBV6-5
J: TRBJ2-2
length: 15
CDR3: CASSYNGGADGELFF

V: TRBV7-3
J: TRBJ2-7
length: 13
CDR3: CASSMGATYEQYF

V: TRBV20-1
J: TRBJ2-4
length: 14
CDR3: CSARDAGTKNIQYF

V: TRBV6-2/TRBV6-3
J: TRBJ1-4
length: 15
CDR3: CASSYSGTPNEKLFF

V: TRBV20-1
J: TRBJ1-1
length: 15
CDR3: CSASPEGGMNTEAFF

V: TRBV29-1
J: TRBJ2-2
length: 14
CDR3: CSTRARPNTGELFF

V: TRBV6-2/TRBV6-3
J: TRBJ1-1
length: 15
CDR3: CASSSRQAKNTEAFF

V: TRBV7-2
J: TRBJ1-1
length: 13
CDR3: CASSLAVGTEAFF

V: TRBV27
J: TRBJ2-1
length: 15
CDR3: CASRAGGRPYNEQFF

V: TRBV4-3
J: TRBJ2-2
length: 16
CDR3: CASSLGLASNTGELFF

V: TRBV20-1
J: TRBJ2-3
length: 14
CDR3: CSALLAGRTDTQYF

V: TRBV20-1
J: TRBJ2-2
length: 18
CDR3: CSARDRQAGGPDTGELFF

V: TRBV28
J: TRBJ2-5
length: 14
CDR3: CASKVLDNQETQYF

V: TRBV6-5
J: TRBJ2-1
length: 17
CDR3: CASSYGPPGLANNEQFF

V: TRBV3-1
J: TRBJ2-3
length: 14
CDR3: CASSARQSTDTQYF

V: TRBV7-2
J: TRBJ1-1
length: 15
CDR3: CASSFNRGLRTEAFF

V: TRBV6-1
J: TRBJ2-1
length: 15
CDR3: CASRTPGGLFNEQFF

V: TRBV7-8
J: TRBJ1-2
length: 16
CDR3: CASSLSGLGVAYGYTF

V: TRBV29-1
J: TRBJ2-2
length: 12
CDR3: CSTSRATGELFF

V: TRBV10-3
J: TRBJ1-1
length: 12
CDR3: CAISEDELKAFF

V: TRBV11-2
J: TRBJ2-1
length: 12
CDR3: CASRPPNNEQFF

V: TRBV5-1
J: TRBJ2-1
length: 15
CDR3: CASSPPGQEYNEQFF

V: TRBV12-3/TRBV12-4
J: TRBJ2-3
length: 14
CDR3: CASRWDPSTDTQYF

V: TRBV5-4
J: TRBJ1-1
length: 14
CDR3: CASSLAGQGIEAFF

V: TRBV28
J: TRBJ1-2
length: 11
CDR3: CASSPLEGYTF

V: TRBV9
J: TRBJ2-7
length: 14
CDR3: CASSGGPKSYEQYF

V: TRBV7-9
J: TRBJ2-1
length: 16
CDR3: CASSLVNRVDANEQFF

V: TRBV9
J: TRBJ2-2
length: 17
CDR3: CASSVGAPGLPPVELFF

V: TRBV4-1
J: TRBJ2-1
length: 20
CDR3: CASSQEPGQITSGDYNEQFF